Listed below are T cell receptor beta chains from one sample, sequenced in a study of T cell responses to AZD1222 COVID-19 vaccine. Sequencing was performed with immunoSEQ multiplex PCR; in TCRdb, only in-frame clones are kept and a portion is missing. The sample shows roughly 70,000 clones, 88% of them seen only once. This sample comprised peripheral blood, obtained 28 days after the second dose of the MenACWY control vaccine. The receptors shown here come from an adult who received the MenACWY meningococcal vaccine as a control. Each CDR3 is given with its conserved first and last residue. The D gene is left open where the match is weak. Size values are once, few and many counts, or a class for expanded clones, and some rows have none.

V gene	D gene	J gene	clone size	CDR3 protein	CDR3 DNA
TRBV9	TRBD1	TRBJ2-7	-	CASSFQGQGAHEQYF	TGTGCCAGCAGCTTCCAAGGACAGGGGGCCCACGAGCAGTACTTC
TRBV5-8	-	TRBJ2-7	once	CASSSSSEIYEQYF	TGTGCCAGCAGCTCTTCTAGCGAGATCTACGAGCAGTACTTC
TRBV5-1	TRBD1	TRBJ2-5	-	CASSRGSGTVETQYF	TGCGCCAGCAGTCGAGGGTCCGGGACAGTAGAGACCCAGTACTTC
TRBV13	TRBD2	TRBJ2-1	-	CASSLGPVTSGGTTTREQFF	TGTGCCAGCAGCTTAGGCCCGGTGACTAGCGGGGGGACCACTACAAGGGAGCAGTTCTTC
TRBV5-4	-	TRBJ1-2	-	CASSFSGHYGYTF	TGTGCCAGCAGCTTTTCAGGGCACTATGGCTACACCTTC
TRBV6-5	-	TRBJ2-7	-	CASSYEGLAYEQYF	TGTGCCAGCAGTTACGAGGGGCTGGCCTACGAGCAGTACTTC
TRBV27	-	TRBJ2-3	-	CASSFNQGGDTQYF	TGTGCCAGCAGTTTCAACCAGGGGGGGGATACGCAGTATTTT
TRBV10-3	-	TRBJ1-6	-	CAISIGAGSPLHF	TGTGCCATCAGTATAGGGGCTGGTTCACCCCTCCACTTT
TRBV4-3	-	TRBJ2-1	-	CASSQDSYNEQFF	TGCGCCAGCAGCCAAGACAGCTACAATGAGCAGTTCTTC
TRBV15	-	TRBJ2-2	-	CATSRDLRAPDTGELFF	TGTGCCACCAGCAGAGATCTGAGGGCGCCGGACACCGGGGAGCTGTTTTTT
TRBV18	TRBD1	TRBJ2-7	-	CASSRTDRLDEQYF	TGTGCCAGCTCGCGGACGGACAGGCTGGACGAGCAGTACTTC
TRBV7-8	-	TRBJ2-1	-	CASSLDEGREQFF	TGTGCCAGCAGCTTAGACGAGGGGCGCGAGCAGTTCTTC
TRBV5-8	-	TRBJ2-7	-	CASSLESGQPSYEQYF	TGTGCCAGCAGCTTAGAATCCGGACAGCCCTCCTACGAGCAGTACTTC
TRBV7-8	-	TRBJ2-7	few	CASLTGPSSYEQYF	TGTGCCAGCCTGACGGGACCGAGCTCCTACGAGCAGTACTTC
TRBV7-2	-	TRBJ1-3	once	CASSFDPSGNTIYF	TGTGCCAGCAGCTTCGATCCCTCTGGAAACACCATATATTTT
TRBV6-6	-	TRBJ1-4	-	CASRRQGNHEKLFF	TGTGCCAGCAGACGTCAGGGGAACCATGAAAAACTGTTTTTT
TRBV28	TRBD1	TRBJ1-3	-	CASRAPGQGGSSGNTIYF	TGTGCCAGCAGAGCTCCGGGACAGGGAGGTAGCTCTGGAAACACCATATATTTT
TRBV6-2/TRBV6-3	-	TRBJ1-1	-	CASSYRGMNTEAFF	TGTGCCAGCAGTTACCGCGGGATGAACACTGAAGCTTTCTTT
TRBV6-5	TRBD1	TRBJ2-7	-	CASSYGQAVSYEQYF	TGTGCCAGCAGTTACGGACAGGCCGTCTCCTACGAGCAGTACTTC
TRBV18	-	TRBJ2-5	-	CASSPEEETQYF	TGTGCCAGCTCACCGGAGGAAGAGACCCAGTACTTC
TRBV28	-	TRBJ1-2	once	CASREGGYGYTF	TGTGCCAGTCGGGAAGGGGGGTATGGCTACACCTTC
TRBV7-8	-	TRBJ1-5	-	CASSFNGDQPQHF	TGTGCCAGCAGCTTTAATGGGGATCAGCCCCAGCATTTT
TRBV5-1	TRBD2	TRBJ2-5	-	CASSRRLAEETQYF	TGCGCCAGCAGCCGCCGACTAGCTGAAGAGACCCAGTACTTC
TRBV7-2	-	TRBJ1-2	-	CASSLGDPRTNGYTF	TGTGCCAGCAGCTTAGGCGACCCCAGGACAAATGGCTACACCTTC
TRBV2	TRBD2	TRBJ2-7	-	CASSRGLAGARDEQYF	TGTGCCAGCAGTAGAGGGCTAGCGGGGGCCCGGGACGAGCAGTACTTC
TRBV7-3	-	TRBJ1-1	-	CASSSYPSTEAFF	TGTGCCAGCAGCTCATACCCCTCCACTGAAGCTTTCTTT
TRBV5-1	-	TRBJ2-7	-	CASSPTTPSYEQYF	TGCGCCAGCAGCCCCACGACACCCTCCTACGAGCAGTACTTC
TRBV18	-	TRBJ2-1	-	CASSPRATTPYNEQFF	TGTGCCAGCTCACCACGGGCTACGACTCCCTACAATGAGCAGTTCTTC
TRBV7-2	TRBD1	TRBJ1-6	-	CASSLVGTGDSPLHF	TGTGCCAGCAGCTTAGTAGGAACAGGGGATTCACCCCTCCACTTT
TRBV4-1	-	TRBJ1-2	few	CASTQHSWEDYGYTF	TGCGCCAGCACCCAACACAGCTGGGAAGACTATGGCTACACCTTC
TRBV28	-	TRBJ1-1	once	CASSPFRGAEAFF	TGTGCCAGCAGTCCTTTCCGGGGAGCTGAAGCTTTCTTT
TRBV3-1/TRBV3-2	-	TRBJ1-4	-	CASSQDRGREKLFF	TGTGCCAGCAGCCAAGACAGGGGCAGGGAAAAACTGTTTTTT
TRBV19	TRBD2	TRBJ2-3	-	CASAGGGFADTQYF	TGTGCCAGTGCGGGGGGGGGCTTCGCCGATACGCAGTATTTT
TRBV3-1/TRBV3-2	-	TRBJ2-2	-	CASSQVGADTGELFF	TGTGCCAGCAGCCAAGTGGGGGCAGACACCGGGGAGCTGTTTTTT
TRBV10-2	TRBD1	TRBJ2-7	-	CASSDGTGRNEQYF	TGCGCCAGCAGCGATGGGACAGGGAGGAACGAGCAGTACTTC
TRBV24-1	TRBD1	TRBJ1-6	-	CATLTGDINSPLHF	TGTGCCACCTTAACAGGGGACATCAATTCACCCCTCCACTTT
TRBV18	TRBD1	TRBJ1-5	-	CASSPVQGAEPQHF	TGTGCCAGCTCACCAGTCCAGGGGGCGGAGCCCCAGCATTTT
TRBV5-1	TRBD1	TRBJ2-7	-	CASSLEPEDRGLYEQYF	TGCGCCAGCAGCTTGGAGCCCGAGGACAGGGGGCTATACGAGCAGTACTTC
TRBV7-2	TRBD2	TRBJ2-1	-	CASSPTSGGANEQFF	TGTGCCAGCAGCCCTACTAGCGGGGGAGCCAATGAGCAGTTCTTC
TRBV19	-	TRBJ2-7	-	CASSIGVGNYEQYF	TGTGCCAGTAGTATAGGAGTGGGGAACTACGAGCAGTACTTC
TRBV30	TRBD1	TRBJ2-5	-	CARGQGETQYF	TGTGCCCGCGGACAGGGGGAGACCCAGTACTTC
TRBV7-2	TRBD2	TRBJ2-7	-	CASSPPGLAPEQYF	TGTGCCAGCAGCCCTCCCGGACTAGCTCCCGAGCAGTACTTC
TRBV7-8	TRBD1	TRBJ1-2	-	CASSSTGGGNYGYTF	TGTGCCAGCAGCTCCACAGGGGGCGGCAACTATGGCTACACCTTC
TRBV19	-	TRBJ2-1	-	CASIYSRGKGEQFF	TGTGCCAGTATTTATAGTAGGGGAAAAGGAGAGCAGTTCTTC